These T cell receptor beta chains were read from a single sample in a study of T cell responses to AZD1222 COVID-19 vaccine. The method was immunoSEQ multiplex PCR; TCRdb's version includes in-frame clones alone and lacks a portion of them. In the table there are under 150,000 clones, roughly 85% of which are singletons. Sequenced here: peripheral blood, sampled 28 days after the second dose of the MenACWY control vaccine. These receptor sequences come from an adult who received the MenACWY meningococcal vaccine as a control. CDR3s include the opening cysteine and the closing phenylalanine or tryptophan. The D gene is left open where the match is weak. Clone size is shown for a subset of rows, as once, few, many or a class of expanded clone.

d_call: -
j_call: TRBJ1-5
v_call: TRBV7-9
clone_size: -
cdr3_aa: CASSLAGNNQPQHF
cdr3_nt: TGTGCCAGCAGCTTAGCGGGGAACAATCAGCCCCAGCATTTT

d_call: -
j_call: TRBJ1-3
v_call: TRBV3-1/TRBV3-2
clone_size: once
cdr3_aa: CASSQNQGTIYF
cdr3_nt: TGTGCCAGCAGCCAGAATCAGGGTACCATATATTTT

d_call: -
j_call: TRBJ1-2
v_call: TRBV6-1
clone_size: -
cdr3_aa: CASSEPEGSGYTF
cdr3_nt: TGTGCCAGCAGTGAACCGGAGGGGTCGGGCTACACCTTC

d_call: -
j_call: TRBJ2-1
v_call: TRBV9
clone_size: -
cdr3_aa: CASSVDPGVYNEQFF
cdr3_nt: TGTGCCAGCAGCGTAGATCCAGGGGTATACAATGAGCAGTTCTTC

d_call: -
j_call: TRBJ2-2
v_call: TRBV5-8
clone_size: -
cdr3_aa: CASSLVQRESTGELFF
cdr3_nt: TGTGCCAGCAGCTTGGTACAAAGGGAGAGCACCGGGGAGCTGTTTTTT

d_call: -
j_call: TRBJ1-1
v_call: TRBV15
clone_size: few
cdr3_aa: CATRRLDWVDTEAFF
cdr3_nt: TGTGCCACCAGGAGACTCGACTGGGTGGACACTGAAGCTTTCTTT

d_call: -
j_call: TRBJ1-5
v_call: TRBV5-7
clone_size: once
cdr3_aa: CASSLVEPQHF
cdr3_nt: TGTGCCAGCAGCTTGGTGGAGCCCCAGCATTTT

d_call: -
j_call: TRBJ2-5
v_call: TRBV5-1
clone_size: -
cdr3_aa: CASSLSDGVQETQYF
cdr3_nt: TGCGCCAGCAGCTTGTCCGACGGGGTTCAAGAGACCCAGTACTTC

d_call: -
j_call: TRBJ1-1
v_call: TRBV12-3/TRBV12-4
clone_size: few
cdr3_aa: CASSPGRYTEAFF
cdr3_nt: TGTGCCAGCAGTCCAGGACGGTACACTGAAGCTTTCTTT

d_call: TRBD1
j_call: TRBJ2-2
v_call: TRBV19
clone_size: -
cdr3_aa: CASLTGQHTGELFF
cdr3_nt: TGTGCCAGCTTGACGGGACAGCACACCGGGGAGCTGTTTTTT

d_call: -
j_call: TRBJ2-1
v_call: TRBV12-3/TRBV12-4
clone_size: -
cdr3_aa: CASSNPGNEQFF
cdr3_nt: TGTGCCAGCAGCAACCCTGGCAATGAGCAGTTCTTC

d_call: TRBD1
j_call: TRBJ2-7
v_call: TRBV9
clone_size: -
cdr3_aa: CASSSQLTQGDEQYF
cdr3_nt: TGTGCCAGCAGCTCCCAACTTACCCAGGGGGACGAGCAGTACTTC

d_call: -
j_call: TRBJ1-5
v_call: TRBV7-2
clone_size: -
cdr3_aa: CASSPRGNQPQHF
cdr3_nt: TGTGCCAGCAGCCCCCGGGGCAATCAGCCCCAGCATTTT

d_call: TRBD1
j_call: TRBJ1-1
v_call: TRBV27
clone_size: -
cdr3_aa: CASSTRTGNTEAFF
cdr3_nt: TGTGCCAGCAGTACCCGGACAGGGAACACTGAAGCTTTCTTT

d_call: -
j_call: TRBJ1-2
v_call: TRBV20-1
clone_size: once
cdr3_aa: CSARGNGYTF
cdr3_nt: TGCAGTGCTAGAGGAAATGGCTACACCTTC

d_call: TRBD2
j_call: TRBJ2-5
v_call: TRBV5-5
clone_size: -
cdr3_aa: CASSQGTSGETQYF
cdr3_nt: TGTGCCAGCAGCCAAGGGACTAGTGGGGAGACCCAGTACTTC

d_call: TRBD2
j_call: TRBJ2-7
v_call: TRBV2
clone_size: -
cdr3_aa: CASRRTSGILYEQYF
cdr3_nt: TGTGCCAGCAGACGGACTAGCGGGATCCTTTACGAGCAGTACTTC

d_call: -
j_call: TRBJ1-2
v_call: TRBV3-1/TRBV3-2
clone_size: -
cdr3_aa: CASSLEGSYGYTF
cdr3_nt: TGTGCCAGCAGCCTGGAGGGGTCCTATGGCTACACCTTC

d_call: TRBD1
j_call: TRBJ2-2
v_call: TRBV7-2
clone_size: -
cdr3_aa: CASSLAGGATGELFF
cdr3_nt: TGTGCCAGCAGCTTAGCAGGGGGCGCCACCGGGGAGCTGTTTTTT

d_call: -
j_call: TRBJ2-3
v_call: TRBV5-1
clone_size: -
cdr3_aa: CASSLGLPDTQYF
cdr3_nt: TGCGCCAGCAGCTTGGGCCTCCCAGATACGCAGTATTTT

d_call: -
j_call: TRBJ2-3
v_call: TRBV5-1
clone_size: -
cdr3_aa: CASSREGQGADTQYF
cdr3_nt: TGCGCCAGCAGCCGCGAGGGTCAGGGCGCAGATACGCAGTATTTT

d_call: -
j_call: TRBJ1-4
v_call: TRBV2
clone_size: -
cdr3_aa: CASSLGGEGLEEKLFF
cdr3_nt: TGTGCCAGCAGTCTCGGTGGGGAGGGATTAGAGGAAAAACTGTTTTTT

d_call: -
j_call: TRBJ1-1
v_call: TRBV27
clone_size: -
cdr3_aa: CASSFTGNTEAFF
cdr3_nt: TGTGCCAGCAGTTTTACAGGGAATACTGAAGCTTTCTTT

d_call: -
j_call: TRBJ1-2
v_call: TRBV2
clone_size: -
cdr3_aa: CASARGTSNYGYTF
cdr3_nt: TGTGCCAGCGCGCGGGGGACAAGTAACTATGGCTACACCTTC

d_call: -
j_call: TRBJ2-7
v_call: TRBV14
clone_size: -
cdr3_aa: CASSAQRRWSYEQYF
cdr3_nt: TGTGCCAGCAGCGCACAACGGAGGTGGTCCTACGAGCAGTACTTC

d_call: -
j_call: TRBJ2-2
v_call: TRBV7-2
clone_size: -
cdr3_aa: CASSFRVAGELFF
cdr3_nt: TGTGCCAGCAGCTTTAGGGTTGCCGGGGAGCTGTTTTTT

d_call: TRBD1
j_call: TRBJ1-4
v_call: TRBV29-1
clone_size: few
cdr3_aa: CSVRGTDPNEKLFF
cdr3_nt: TGCAGCGTGCGTGGGACAGACCCTAATGAAAAACTGTTTTTT